This T cell receptor (beta chain) was recovered during a study of cytomegalovirus exposure and HLA in healthy donors. Study in general: In a later analysis, the roughly 130 validation repertoires were reported to have used the same platform as the 600 to 800 first-cohort repertoires.

V shed 5 bases and J shed 5 bases, with 21 bases lying between them. The germline gives CDR1 MGHRA, CDR2 YSYEKL. This CDR3 is 16 amino acids long. TCRdb's table, derived via immunoSEQ multiplex PCR, lists solely in-frame clones and lacks some. Among some 180,000 clones listed, about 81% were seen once. While the first cohort had several hundred subjects, the donors belonged to the separate validation cohort of fewer than 150 subjects. Source material: PBMCs. This receptor was taken from a woman aged 25 to 45 in good health and CMV-seronegative. J is TRBJ1-2 and V is TRBV4-1, with TRBD1 as a possible D gene (5 bases). The CDR3 here is CASSSSRDFAWYGYTF. The DNA for the CDR3 is TGCGCCAGCAGCTCTTCCCGGGACTTCGCTTGGTATGGCTACACCTTC.